These 5 T cell receptor beta chains were sequenced from one sample in a study of blood T cell repertoires in COVID-19. This table comes from immunoSEQ multiplex PCR, and its TCRdb copy is limited to in-frame clones, with some not included. The data contain about 80,000 clones, about four fifths of them seen just once; the ten biggest clones take up approximately 10%. Material: peripheral blood. These TCRs come from a human donor in a cohort sampled during active COVID-19.

The CDR3 DNA reads as TGTGCCTCCCAAGGGACAGGGGACAATAATTCACCCCTCCACTTT. It encodes CASQGTGDNNSPLHF. This rearrangement joins TRBV19 to TRBJ1-6; 10 bases are a match to TRBD1. Trimming cost V 11 bases and J 5 bases; bases outside gene matches: 9. This CDR3 has 15 amino acids. Germline CDR1 LNHDA, CDR2 SQIVND (reference sequence).

The rearrangement uses TRBV18 and TRBJ1-1; no definite D call. The CDR3 is 14 residues long. The germline gives CDR1 KGHSH, CDR2 LQKENI. V lost 4 bases and J lost 1, with 10 bases in between. CDR3 DNA: TGTGCCAGCTCACTTCGGGAAGGGAACACTGAAGCTTTCTTT. It translates to CASSLREGNTEAFF.

V gene TRBV5-1 combines with J gene TRBJ2-1; D possibly corresponds to TRBD1 (6 bases). Trimming removed 2 bases from V and 5 bases from J, with 11 bases in between. This CDR3 is 14 amino acids long. The V gene's germline CDR1 is SGHRS and CDR2 YFSETQ. The DNA for the CDR3 is TGCGCCAGCAGCTTTCCAGGGGCTCACAATGAGCAGTTCTTC. Its translation is CASSFPGAHNEQFF.

The chain has TRBV9 and TRBJ2-3; TRBD2 matches 14 bases. Germline CDR1 is SGDLS and CDR2 is YYNGEE. This CDR3 region has 15 residues. The J segment lost 11 bases and the V segment lost 0 bases, leaving 5 bases of the junction unmatched. CDR3 sequence reads: CASSVVVTSGGEQYF. CDR3 DNA sequence: TGTGCCAGCAGCGTAGTGGTGACTAGCGGGGGGGAGCAGTATTTT.

The rearrangement links TRBV7-2 to TRBJ2-5; TRBD2 is a possible D gene (6 bases). Trimming pared 1 base from V and 6 bases from J, leaving 15 bases between. CDR1 SGHTA and CDR2 FQGNSA come from the germline V gene. There are 15 residues in the CDR3. For the CDR3, the DNA is TGTGCCAGCAGCTTAGAAACTAGCCAAGCGCAGACCCAGTACTTC. It translates to CASSLETSQAQTQYF.